The T cell receptor (beta chain) described here comes from a study of cytomegalovirus exposure and HLA in healthy donors. The CDR3 runs 15 residues. V dropped 6 bases and J dropped 4; count of bases not matched to a gene: 9. The germline V gene encodes CDR1 SNHLY and CDR2 FYNNEI. The PCR made use of 60 Vbeta and 13 Jbeta primers. TCRdb's copy holds only in-frame clones and misses some; the assay was immunoSEQ multiplex PCR. The specimen's table records more than 60,000 clones. Overall study findings and caveats: In a later analysis, a missense DCLRE1C variant was linked to TCR beta V- and J-gene trimming. The study flagged some 170 TCR beta chains as cytomegalovirus-associated.

A note on this clone: The antigen remains undetermined.

The TCR was taken from a boy aged 10-17 years in good health and CMV-seronegative. Sequencing was done on a sample of PBMCs. This chain joins TRBV2 and TRBJ1-5; TRBD1 agrees at 7 bases. The CDR3 region is CASRQEQGRNQPQHF. The CDR3 DNA reads as TGTGCCAGCAGACAAGAACAGGGGAGGAATCAGCCCCAGCATTTT. Together with reference TRBV2 and TRBJ1-5, the CDR3 gives the full variable domain: EPEVTQTPSHQVTQMGQEVILRCVPISNHLYFYWYRQILGQKVEFLVSFYNNEISEKSEIFDDQFSVERPDGSNFTLKIRSTKLEDSAMYFCASRQEQGRNQPQHFGDGTRLSIL.